This T cell receptor (beta chain) was captured in a study of blood T cell repertoires in COVID-19. Study as a whole: The United States, Italy and Spain provided the acute and convalescent COVID-19 samples.

Seattle participants joined during active infection and were tracked over time. Profiled with immunoSEQ multiplex PCR; TCRdb holds only in-frame clones, not every one. The sample yields a few hundred thousand clones, 90% seen once. The sequenced material came from peripheral blood. The clonotype comes from a woman in her 30s with COVID-19, enrolled during active disease.

CDR3 sequence (DNA): TGTGCCAGTAGTACACCGACAGGCCCCCATACTTATGGCTACACCTTC. Its translation: CASSTPTGPHTYGYTF. The chain recombines TRBV19 with TRBJ1-2, with D perhaps TRBD1 (6 bases). Germline CDR1 LNHDA, CDR2 SQIVND (reference sequence). There are 16 residues in the CDR3. The V and J ends lost 4 bases and 5 bases respectively, with 20 bases between them.